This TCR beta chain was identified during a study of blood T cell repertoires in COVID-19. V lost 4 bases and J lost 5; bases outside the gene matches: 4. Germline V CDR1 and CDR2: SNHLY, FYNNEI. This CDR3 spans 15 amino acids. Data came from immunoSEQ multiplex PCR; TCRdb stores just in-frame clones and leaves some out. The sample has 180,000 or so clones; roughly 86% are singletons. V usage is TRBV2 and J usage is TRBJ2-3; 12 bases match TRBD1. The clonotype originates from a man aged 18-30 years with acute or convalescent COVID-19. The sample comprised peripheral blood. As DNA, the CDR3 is TGTGCCAGCAGTGGGGACAGGGGGCGTTTAGATACGCAGTATTTT. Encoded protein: CASSGDRGRLDTQYF.